This TCR beta chain was obtained from a study of shared clonotypes between healthy human individuals. For the study at large: Per donor, three plates held CD4 naive cells, three held CD4 memory, two held CD8 naive and one held CD8 memory. Findings and limits, study-wide: Memory subsets generally showed smaller estimated richness than naive subsets did.

Remarks on this clone: Its specificity is not known. The same CDR3 can be traced to other DNA sequences in this sample.

Division of CD4+ cells produced a CD45RA+ naive subset and a CD45RA-negative memory subset. Genomic DNA of every subset was divided equally among multiple immunoSEQ plates. Produced via immunoSEQ multiplex PCR; TCRdb's table is partial and in-frame only. Here the sample spans about 1.1 million clones, 60% to 85% being singletons. CDR3 length equals 14 residues. Trimming pared 0 bases from V and 5 bases from J, leaving 11 bases between. Per the germline V gene, CDR1 is SGHRS and CDR2 is YFSETQ. Sample: memory CD4+ T cells from PBMCs. Noted subset: CD45RA-negative fraction. This sequence was found in a young man in good health. Some clones in this sample may be carry-over from other donors' samples. The V call is TRBV5-1, the J call TRBJ2-5; D not resolved. CDR3: CASSLVAGSETQYF. The CDR3 coding sequence is TGCGCCAGCAGCTTGGTGGCAGGCTCGGAGACCCAGTACTTC. Filled out from reference TRBV5-1 and TRBJ2-5, the complete variable domain reads KAGVTQTPRYLIKTRGQQVTLSCSPISGHRSVSWYQQTPGQGLQFLFEYFSETQRNKGNFPGRFSGRQFSNSRSEMNVSTLELGDSALYLCASSLVAGSETQYFGPGTRLLVL.